This T cell receptor beta chain was obtained from a study of shared clonotypes between healthy human individuals (dated by TCRdb to the early 2020s). Background on the whole study: The cohort comprised a couple of women and three men aged 18 to 49 years. Libraries were prepared and TCR repertoires were sequenced by different laboratories using diverse techniques, in order to increase sequencing depth and limit assay-specific biases. Per donor, leukapheresis produced somewhere between about 0.9 and 9.5 billion PBMCs. For each donor, CD4 naive and CD4 memory were each run on three plates, CD8 naive on two plates, and CD8 memory on one plate. The study deeply sequenced blood TCR repertoires of about 5 healthy adults to estimate repertoire size and the extent of clonotype sharing between individuals. Broad study findings and their caveats: The small number of donors limited the genetic and exposure-history diversity represented. When a handful of donors were compared, the shared fraction of clonotypes was around 4.6% for naive CD4, approximately 3.5% for naive CD8, about 2.5% for memory CD4, and approximately 0.4% for memory CD8. Even with the large sequencing depth, rarefaction of the sorted-subset datasets indicated that sequencing was incomplete. Pairwise subsampling indicated that sequencing depth was expected to affect the degree of clonotype sharing among donors. Clonotypes shared by all four sorted-subset donors showed higher generation probabilities than non-shared clonotypes. Naive subsets generally had larger estimated clonotype richness than memory subsets did. Sampling was restricted to blood, and TCR repertoires in tissue are likely to differ from TCR repertoires in blood.

Trimming removed 5 bases from V and 5 bases from J; the gene matches leave 8 bases unexplained. From the cysteine through the phenylalanine, the CDR3 covers 15 amino acids. The DNA shown is the 45-base CDR3, in frame from base 1. CDR1 and CDR2 are read off the germline V gene (reference sequence) as SEHNR and FQNEAQ. TCR CDR3 regions were amplified from genomic DNA by multiplex PCR using the deep immunoSEQ assay. Extracted genomic DNA from each cell subset was spread evenly across all wells of several immunoSEQ 96-well plates, with each plate serving as a replicate. For sorted subsets, 200 to 250 ng of genomic DNA, equivalent to around 29,000 T cell genomes, went into each replicate PCR. Purified libraries were quantified with a Qubit 3.0 fluorometer, sized on a Bioanalyzer 2100, and re-quantified with the KAPA Library Quantification kit. A separate single-read 150-cycle Illumina NextSeq 550 flow cell was used to sequence each immunoSEQ 96-well plate. In the paper's pipeline: The immunoSEQ output contained only junctional sequences without quality scores, so filtering could not match that applied to full-length reads. Sequences were annotated with PyIR, a Python wrapper for IgBLAST v1.9, using IMGT germline references to assign V/J genes and CDR3. Any read was removed if the V/J assignment was weak (E-value above 1e-6), the CDR3 was missing, or the read contained stop codons, out-of-frame junctions, or ambiguous translated residues. V3J clonotypes were defined as sequences sharing an identical inferred V gene, J gene, and CDR3 amino acid sequence. To compute the percentage overlap between repertoires, the number of shared unique clonotypes was divided by the size of the smaller repertoire. RTK rarefaction, the Chao1 estimator, and Recon v2.1 estimates of unobserved clonotypes were used to assess repertoire richness. Generation probabilities were computed with OLGA for all TCRbeta clonotypes obtained by the gDNA method from four donors. In TCRdb, the immuneACCESS table is reduced to in-frame sequences with V and J assigned. These tables do not hold every clone; where another copy was compared, an unresolved V gene accounts for under half, and the others remain unexplained. Clone size and V and J calls were adopted from that table, with D and trimming inferred from the DNA. The sample includes under 2,000,000 clones, with about 95% observed a single time. In total, the top ten clones hold 1% to 1.5% of the sample.

CD8 naive samples were CD45RO-negative cells positively selected for CCR7, giving a CD45RA+CCR7+ population that excluded TemRA cells. The donors were healthy, HIV-negative adults with no recently reported acute infections or vaccinations. Only Caucasian adults living in Nashville, Tennessee, USA were represented among the donors. Blood was collected by leukapheresis, and PBMCs were isolated by Ficoll-Histopaque density gradient centrifugation and then cryopreserved in liquid nitrogen vapor phase. Purity and quantity of every magnetically sorted T cell population were checked by analytical flow cytometry. From each sorted fraction, genomic DNA was isolated and quantified by UV absorbance on a Nanodrop 2000c. About this clone: The antigen it recognizes is unknown. One base away there is no much larger clone; base qualities are not given.

The origin of this receptor is a man younger than 30 in good health. The chain is encoded by TRBV7-9 joined to TRBJ2-1; TRBD2 matches 8 bases in the middle. Material: naive CD8+ T cells sorted from blood. This specimen's cell subset or site label, per the study, means: CD45RA+CCR7+. The CDR3 amino acid sequence is: CASSPGREGHNEQFF. The DNA reads TGTGCCAGCAGCCCAGGCCGGGAGGGCCACAATGAGCAGTTCTTC.